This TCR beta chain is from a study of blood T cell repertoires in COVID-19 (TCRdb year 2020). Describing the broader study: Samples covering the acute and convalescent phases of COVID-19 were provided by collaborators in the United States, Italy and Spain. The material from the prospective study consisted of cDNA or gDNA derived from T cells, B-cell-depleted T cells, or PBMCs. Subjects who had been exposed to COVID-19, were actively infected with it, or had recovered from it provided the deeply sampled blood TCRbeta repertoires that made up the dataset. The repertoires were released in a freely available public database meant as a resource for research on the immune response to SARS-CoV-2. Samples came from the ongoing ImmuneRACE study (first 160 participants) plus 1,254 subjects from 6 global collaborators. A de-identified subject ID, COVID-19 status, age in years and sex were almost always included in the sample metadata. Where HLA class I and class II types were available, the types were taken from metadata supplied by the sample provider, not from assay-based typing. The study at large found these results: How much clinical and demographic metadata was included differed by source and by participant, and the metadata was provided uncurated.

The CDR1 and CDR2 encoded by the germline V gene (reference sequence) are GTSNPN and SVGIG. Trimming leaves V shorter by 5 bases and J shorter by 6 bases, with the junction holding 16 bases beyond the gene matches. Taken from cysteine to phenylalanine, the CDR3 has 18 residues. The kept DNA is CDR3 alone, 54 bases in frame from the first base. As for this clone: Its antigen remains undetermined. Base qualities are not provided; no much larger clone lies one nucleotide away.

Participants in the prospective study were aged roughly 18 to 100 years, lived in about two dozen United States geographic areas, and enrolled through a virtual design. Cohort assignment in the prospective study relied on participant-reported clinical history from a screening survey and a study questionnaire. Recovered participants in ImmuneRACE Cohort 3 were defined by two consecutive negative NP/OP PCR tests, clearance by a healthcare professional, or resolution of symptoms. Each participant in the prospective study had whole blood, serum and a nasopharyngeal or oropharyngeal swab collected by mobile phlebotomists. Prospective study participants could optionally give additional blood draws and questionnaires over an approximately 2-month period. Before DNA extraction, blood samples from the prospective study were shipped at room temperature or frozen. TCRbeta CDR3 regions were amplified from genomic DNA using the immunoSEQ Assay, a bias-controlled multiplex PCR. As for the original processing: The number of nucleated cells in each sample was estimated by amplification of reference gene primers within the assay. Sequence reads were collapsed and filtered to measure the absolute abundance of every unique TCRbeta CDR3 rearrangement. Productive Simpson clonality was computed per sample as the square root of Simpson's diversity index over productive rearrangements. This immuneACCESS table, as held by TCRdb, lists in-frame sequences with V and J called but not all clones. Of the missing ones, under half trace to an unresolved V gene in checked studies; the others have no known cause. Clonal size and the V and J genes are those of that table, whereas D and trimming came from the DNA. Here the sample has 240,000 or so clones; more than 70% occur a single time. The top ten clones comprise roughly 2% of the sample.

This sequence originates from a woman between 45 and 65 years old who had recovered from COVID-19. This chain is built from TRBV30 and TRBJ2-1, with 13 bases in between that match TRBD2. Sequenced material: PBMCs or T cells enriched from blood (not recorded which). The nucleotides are TGTGCCTGGCTAGTATCCGGGACTAGCGGGAAGCACCGCAATGAGCAGTTCTTC. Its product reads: CAWLVSGTSGKHRNEQFF.